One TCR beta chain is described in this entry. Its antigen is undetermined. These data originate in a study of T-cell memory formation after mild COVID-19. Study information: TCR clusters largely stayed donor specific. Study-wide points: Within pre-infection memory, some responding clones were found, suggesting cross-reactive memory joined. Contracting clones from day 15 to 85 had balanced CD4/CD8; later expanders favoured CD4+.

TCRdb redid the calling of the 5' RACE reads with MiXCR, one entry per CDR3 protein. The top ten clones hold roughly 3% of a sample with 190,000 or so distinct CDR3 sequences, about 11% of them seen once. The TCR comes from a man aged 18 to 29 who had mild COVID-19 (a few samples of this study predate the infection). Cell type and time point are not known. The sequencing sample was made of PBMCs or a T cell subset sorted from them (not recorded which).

CDR3 amino acids: CASSRDRSYGYTF. CDR3 nucleotides: TGCGCCAGCAGTCGGGACAGGAGCTATGGCTACACCTTC. The chain is built from TRBV5-1 and TRBJ1-2, with 8 bases identical to TRBD1. Germline CDR1 and CDR2: SGHRS and YFSETQ. Germline trimming cut 5 bases from V and 4 bases from J; bases unmatched to any gene: 4. There are 13 residues in the CDR3. Full variable domain (remainder filled in from reference TRBV5-1 and TRBJ1-2): KAGVTQTPRYLIKTRGQQVTLSCSPISGHRSVSWYQQTPGQGLQFLFEYFSETQRNKGNFPGRFSGRQFSNSRSEMNVSTLELGDSALYLCASSRDRSYGYTFGSGTRLTVV.